A single sample gave rise to the 7 T cell receptor beta chains below, sequenced in a study of radiotherapy plus CTLA-4 blockade in lung cancer. Profiled with immunoSEQ multiplex PCR; TCRdb holds only in-frame clones, not every one. The table has approximately 77,000 clones, around 79% seen once. Specimen: peripheral blood, collected from a patient treated with radiotherapy plus ipilimumab. The receptors derive from a human donor with non-small cell lung cancer whose response to radiotherapy plus ipilimumab could not be evaluated. Some clones in this sample may be carry-over from other donors' samples.

This CDR3 is CASRRIQGGANVLTF. The DNA of the CDR3 is TGTGCCAGCAGGAGAATTCAGGGTGGGGCCAACGTCCTGACTTTC. This chain links TRBV2 with TRBJ2-6, with D maybe TRBD1 (5 bases). There are 15 residues in the CDR3. Per the germline V gene, CDR1 is SNHLY and CDR2 is FYNNEI. Trimming left V 6 bases short and J 3 bases short, with 12 bases between. Drawing the rest from reference TRBV2 and TRBJ2-6, the complete variable domain is EPEVTQTPSHQVTQMGQEVILRCVPISNHLYFYWYRQILGQKVEFLVSFYNNEISEKSEIFDDQFSVERPDGSNFTLKIRSTKLEDSAMYFCASRRIQGGANVLTFGAGSRLTVL.

There are a few counts of this clone. Here the CDR3 DNA reads TGTGCCAGTACTTCCAGGGGAAAATCACCCCTCCACTTT. Translating gives CASTSRGKSPLHF. The rearrangement joins TRBV19 to TRBJ1-6; the D gene is possibly TRBD1 (6 bases). The length of the CDR3 is 13 residues. V was shortened by 7 bases and J by 10 bases, with 14 bases between the two germline ends. Germline assignment: CDR1 LNHDA and CDR2 SQIVND (reference sequence).

V is TRBV28 and J is TRBJ1-2, with a tentative D call TRBD1 (5 bases). Looked up from germline, CDR1 is MDHEN and CDR2 is SYDVKM. Between the trimmed V and J ends, which lost 6 bases and 8 bases, there was a span of 16 bases. CDR3 length: 13 amino acids. The chain's CDR3 is CASRPRGGRGYTF. In DNA, the CDR3 is TGTGCCAGCAGACCGAGGGGAGGAAGAGGCTACACCTTC.

This clone was recorded only once. Relative to the germline gene, one junction end is altered; a read error may explain this. The V call is TRBV4-3, the J call TRBJ1-1; D unresolved. This CDR3 contains 13 residues. Per the germline V gene, CDR1 is LGHNA and CDR2 is YSLEER. CDR3 coding DNA: TGCGCCAGCAGCCAAATGAGGTGGGAGAGTCGTGTCTTT. Amino acid sequence: CASSQMRWESRVF.

The chain couples TRBV28 to TRBJ2-2; the D gene is possibly TRBD1 (5 bases). The CDR3 runs 15 residues. The germline V gene has CDR1 MDHEN and CDR2 SYDVKM. Trimming took off 10 bases at V and 6 bases at J, with 21 bases between the two ends. The CDR3 here is CAIVPAGSNAGELFF. The CDR3 coding sequence is TGTGCCATTGTTCCGGCAGGGTCGAATGCCGGGGAGCTGTTTTTT.

The V gene is TRBV10-3, the J gene TRBJ1-1, with TRBD1 matching 8 bases. The CDR3 length is 14 residues. With 2 bases clipped from V and 3 bases from J, the junction kept 2 bases outside the gene matches. From germline, CDR1 is ENHRY and CDR2 SYGVKD. CDR3 region: CAISEGQGYTEAFF. The CDR3 DNA reads TGTGCCATCAGTGAGGGACAGGGTTACACTGAAGCTTTCTTT.

On this clone itself: In this CDR3 the conserved last residue, phenylalanine or tryptophan, is missing, so a read error is likely. Because the CDR3's place on the DNA is in doubt, the DNA is left out and the CDR3 is given as listed by TCRdb. The chain recombines TRBV10-3 with TRBJ2-3; TRBD2 reflects the table's D call only, with no check against the DNA. The germline V gene encodes CDR1 ENHRY and CDR2 SYGVKD. Both ends counted, the CDR3 spans 8 residues. The CDR3 here is CAISESEG.